This TCR beta chain stems from a study of T cells after somatic rescue of genetic block. Only in-frame clones appear in the TCRdb table, and some are missing; sequencing was by immunoSEQ multiplex PCR. The table records approximately 9,800 clones, roughly 81% of them present only once. This clone turned up a few times. This TCR was sampled from a boy aged 5-17 years. Input material: peripheral blood mononuclear cells (PBMCs).

The CDR3 spells CASRIGGTASYEQYF. The CDR3 DNA reads as TGTGCCAGCAGGATAGGTGGGACAGCCTCCTACGAGCAGTACTTC. The V and J genes are TRBV7-2 and TRBJ2-7; 7 positions match TRBD1. V lost 6 bases to trimming and J lost 0 bases; unmatched junction nucleotides: 8. In germline, CDR1 is SGHTA, CDR2 FQGNSA. The CDR3 contains 15 residues.